This TCR beta chain appears in the sequencing data of a study of patients and donors after allogeneic stem cell transplantation. TCRdb fed the RT-PCR reads into MiXCR, producing one record per CDR3 protein. The sample shows more than 850,000 distinct CDR3 sequences, about a sixth of them seen only once. CDR3 length equals 15 residues. V lost 6 bases, J lost 7 bases, and 15 bases stayed unmatched. Germline V lookup: CDR1 DFQATT, CDR2 SNEGSKA (reference sequence). Sequenced material: blood, either unsorted or a sorted T cell fraction (not recorded which). V gene TRBV20-1 combines with J gene TRBJ2-1; 7 bases match TRBD2. The TCR sequence derives from a human donor who was either an allogeneic HSCT recipient or a stem cell or donor lymphocyte infusion donor (not recorded which). It is not recorded whose cells these are; they may come from a transplant donor. DNA for the CDR3: TGCAGTGCCCGCGAGTGGGCGGGAGATATTAATGAGCAGTTCTTC. Encoded protein: CSAREWAGDINEQFF.